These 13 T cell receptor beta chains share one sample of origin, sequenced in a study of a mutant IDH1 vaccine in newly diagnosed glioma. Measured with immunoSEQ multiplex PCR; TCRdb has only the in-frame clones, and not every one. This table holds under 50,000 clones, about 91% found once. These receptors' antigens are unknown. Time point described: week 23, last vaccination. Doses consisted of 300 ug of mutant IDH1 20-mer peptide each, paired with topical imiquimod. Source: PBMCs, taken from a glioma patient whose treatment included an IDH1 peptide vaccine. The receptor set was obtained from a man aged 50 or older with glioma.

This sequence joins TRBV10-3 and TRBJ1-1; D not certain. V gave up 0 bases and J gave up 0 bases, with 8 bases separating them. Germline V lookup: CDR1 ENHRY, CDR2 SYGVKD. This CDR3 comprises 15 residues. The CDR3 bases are TGTGCCATCAGTGAGTCCCAGGACTTGAACACTGAAGCTTTCTTT. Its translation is CAISESQDLNTEAFF.

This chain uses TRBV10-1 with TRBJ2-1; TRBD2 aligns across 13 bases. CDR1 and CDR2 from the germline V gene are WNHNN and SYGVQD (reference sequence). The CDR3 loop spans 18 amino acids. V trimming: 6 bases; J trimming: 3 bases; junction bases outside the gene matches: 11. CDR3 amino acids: CASRSRERTSGGYNEQFF. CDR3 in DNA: TGCGCCAGCAGGAGCAGGGAGAGGACTAGCGGGGGCTACAATGAGCAGTTCTTC.

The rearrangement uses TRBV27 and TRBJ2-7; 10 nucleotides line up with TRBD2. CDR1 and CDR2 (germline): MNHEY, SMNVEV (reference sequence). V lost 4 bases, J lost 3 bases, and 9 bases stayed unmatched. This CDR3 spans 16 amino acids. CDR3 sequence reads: CASSSRGSGRVYEQYF. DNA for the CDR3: TGTGCCAGCAGTTCCCGTGGCAGCGGGAGGGTCTACGAGCAGTACTTC.

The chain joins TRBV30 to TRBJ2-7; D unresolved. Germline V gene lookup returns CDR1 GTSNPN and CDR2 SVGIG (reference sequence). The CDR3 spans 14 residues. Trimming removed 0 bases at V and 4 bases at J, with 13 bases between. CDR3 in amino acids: CAWSVRLMGYEQYF. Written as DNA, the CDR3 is TGTGCCTGGAGTGTACGTTTGATGGGTTACGAGCAGTACTTC.

CDR3 sequence: CASSQDGHSFQETQYF. CDR3 nucleotide sequence: TGTGCCAGCAGCCAAGATGGGCACTCGTTCCAAGAGACCCAGTACTTC. V gene TRBV4-2 combines with J gene TRBJ2-5; no clear D gene. The germline V gene encodes CDR1 LGHNA and CDR2 YNFKEQ. This CDR3 region has 16 residues. V dropped 0 bases and J dropped 1 base, with 12 bases sitting between them.

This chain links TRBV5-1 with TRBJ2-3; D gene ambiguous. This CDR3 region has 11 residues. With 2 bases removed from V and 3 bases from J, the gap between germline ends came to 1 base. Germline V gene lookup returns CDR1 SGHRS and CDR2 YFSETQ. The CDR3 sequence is CASSLTDTQYF. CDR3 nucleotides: TGCGCCAGCAGCTTAACAGATACGCAGTATTTT.

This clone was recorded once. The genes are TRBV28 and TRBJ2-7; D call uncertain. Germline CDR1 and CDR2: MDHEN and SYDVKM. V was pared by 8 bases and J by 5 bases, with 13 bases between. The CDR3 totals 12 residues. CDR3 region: CASRQPAHEQYF. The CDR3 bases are TGTGCCAGCCGTCAACCAGCCCACGAGCAGTACTTC. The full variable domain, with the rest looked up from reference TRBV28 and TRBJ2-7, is DVKVTQSSRYLVKRTGEKVFLECVQDMDHENMFWYRQDPGLGLRLIYFSYDVKMKEKGDIPEGYSVSREKKERFSLILESASTNQTSMYLCASRQPAHEQYFGPGTRLTVT.

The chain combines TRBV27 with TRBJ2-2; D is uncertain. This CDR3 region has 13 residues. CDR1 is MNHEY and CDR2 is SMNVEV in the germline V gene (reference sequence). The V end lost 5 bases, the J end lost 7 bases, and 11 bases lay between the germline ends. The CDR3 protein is CASSTPRDGELFF. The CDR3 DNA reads TGTGCCAGCAGTACCCCAAGGGACGGGGAGCTGTTTTTT.

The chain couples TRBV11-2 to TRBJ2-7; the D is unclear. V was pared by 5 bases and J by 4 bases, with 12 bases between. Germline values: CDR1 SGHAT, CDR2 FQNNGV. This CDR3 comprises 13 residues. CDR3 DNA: TGTGCCAGCAGCCCATCCGGACGGTACGAGCAGTACTTC. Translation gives CASSPSGRYEQYF.

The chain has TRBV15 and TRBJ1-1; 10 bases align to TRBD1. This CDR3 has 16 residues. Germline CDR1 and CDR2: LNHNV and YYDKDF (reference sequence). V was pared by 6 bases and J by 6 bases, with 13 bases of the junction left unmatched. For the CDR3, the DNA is TGTGCCACCAGTCCGGGGAGGGACAGGGGAGGAGCTGAAGCTTTCTTT. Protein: CATSPGRDRGGAEAFF.

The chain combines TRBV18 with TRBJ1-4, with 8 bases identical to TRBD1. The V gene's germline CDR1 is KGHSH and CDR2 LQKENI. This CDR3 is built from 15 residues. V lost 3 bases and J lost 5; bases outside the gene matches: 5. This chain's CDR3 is CASSPVNRGNEKLFF. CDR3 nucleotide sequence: TGTGCCAGCTCACCCGTCAACAGGGGGAATGAAAAACTGTTTTTT. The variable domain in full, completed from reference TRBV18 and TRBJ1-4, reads NAGVMQNPRHLVRRRGQEARLRCSPMKGHSHVYWYRQLPEEGLKFMVYLQKENIIDESGMPKERFSAEFPKEGPSILRIQQVVRGDSAAYFCASSPVNRGNEKLFFGSGTQLSVL.

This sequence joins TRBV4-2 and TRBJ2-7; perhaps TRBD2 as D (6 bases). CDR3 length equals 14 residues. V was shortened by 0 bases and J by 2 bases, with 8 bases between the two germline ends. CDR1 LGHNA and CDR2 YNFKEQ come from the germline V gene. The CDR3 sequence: CASSQEREPYEQYF. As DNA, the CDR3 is TGTGCCAGCAGCCAAGAACGGGAGCCCTACGAGCAGTACTTC.

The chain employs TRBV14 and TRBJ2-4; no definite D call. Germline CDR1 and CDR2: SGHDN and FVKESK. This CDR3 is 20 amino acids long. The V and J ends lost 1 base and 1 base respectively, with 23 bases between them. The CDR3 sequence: CASSQVLSRFSGLAKNIQYF. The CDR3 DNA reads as TGTGCCAGCAGCCAAGTTTTATCCCGTTTCTCGGGTTTGGCCAAAAACATTCAGTACTTC.